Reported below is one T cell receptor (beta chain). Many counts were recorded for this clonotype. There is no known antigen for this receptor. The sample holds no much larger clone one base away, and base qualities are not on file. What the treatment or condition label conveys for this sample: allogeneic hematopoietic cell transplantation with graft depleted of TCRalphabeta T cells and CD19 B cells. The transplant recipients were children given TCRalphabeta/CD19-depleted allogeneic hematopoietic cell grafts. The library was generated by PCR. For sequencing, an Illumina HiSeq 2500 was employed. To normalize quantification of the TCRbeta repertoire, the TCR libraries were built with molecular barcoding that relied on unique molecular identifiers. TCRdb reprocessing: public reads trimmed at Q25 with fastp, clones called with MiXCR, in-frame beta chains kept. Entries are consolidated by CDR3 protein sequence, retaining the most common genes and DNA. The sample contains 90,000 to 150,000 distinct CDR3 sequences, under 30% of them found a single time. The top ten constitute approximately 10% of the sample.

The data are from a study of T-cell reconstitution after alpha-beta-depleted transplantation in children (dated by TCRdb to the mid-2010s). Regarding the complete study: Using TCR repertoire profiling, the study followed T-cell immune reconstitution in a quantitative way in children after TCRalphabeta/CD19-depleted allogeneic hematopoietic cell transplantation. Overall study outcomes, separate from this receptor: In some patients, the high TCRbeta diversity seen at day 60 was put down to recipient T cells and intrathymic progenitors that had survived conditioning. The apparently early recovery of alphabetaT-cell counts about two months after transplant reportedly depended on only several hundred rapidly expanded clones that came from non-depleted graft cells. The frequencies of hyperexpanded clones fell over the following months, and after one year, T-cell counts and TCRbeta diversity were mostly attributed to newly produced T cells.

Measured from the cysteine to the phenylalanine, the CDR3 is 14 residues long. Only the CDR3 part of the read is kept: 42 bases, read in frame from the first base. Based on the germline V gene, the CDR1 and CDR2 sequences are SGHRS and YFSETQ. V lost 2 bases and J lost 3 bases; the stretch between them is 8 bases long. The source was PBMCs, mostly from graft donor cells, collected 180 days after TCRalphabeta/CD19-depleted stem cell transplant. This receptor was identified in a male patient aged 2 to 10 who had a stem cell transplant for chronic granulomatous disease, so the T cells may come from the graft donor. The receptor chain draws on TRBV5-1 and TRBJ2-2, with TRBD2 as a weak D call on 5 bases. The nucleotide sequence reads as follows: TGCGCCAGCAGCTTATCGGACTACACCGGGGAGCTGTTTTTT. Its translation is CASSLSDYTGELFF. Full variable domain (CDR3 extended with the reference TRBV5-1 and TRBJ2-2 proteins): KAGVTQTPRYLIKTRGQQVTLSCSPISGHRSVSWYQQTPGQGLQFLFEYFSETQRNKGNFPGRFSGRQFSNSRSEMNVSTLELGDSALYLCASSLSDYTGELFFGEGSRLTVL.